This passage covers 21 T cell receptor beta chains from one sample sequenced in a study of blood T cell repertoires in COVID-19. The assay was immunoSEQ multiplex PCR, and TCRdb's table has in-frame clones only and misses some. The sample includes approximately 500,000 clones, around nine tenths of them seen just once. Sequencing used peripheral blood. These receptor sequences come from a woman aged 50 to 65 with COVID-19, enrolled during active disease.

The V gene is TRBV2, the J gene TRBJ2-5, with a weak D call TRBD1 (6 bases). In germline, CDR1 is SNHLY, CDR2 FYNNEI. CDR3 length: 16 amino acids. The V end was cut by 2 bases, the J end by 3 bases, with 16 bases between. CDR3 in DNA: TGTGCCAGCAGTGAATCGGGTTGGACAGACAAAGAGACCCAGTACTTC. This gives the protein CASSESGWTDKETQYF.

This chain uses TRBV29-1 with TRBJ1-1; TRBD1 aligns across 11 bases. Unmatched junction bases numbered 8, after V lost 3 bases and J lost 5 bases. Per germline, CDR1 SQVTM and CDR2 ANQGSEA. This CDR3 spans 15 amino acids. The CDR3 sequence: CSVEGTGGLETEAFF. Written as DNA, the CDR3 is TGCAGCGTTGAGGGGACAGGGGGTCTTGAAACTGAAGCTTTCTTT.

The chain combines TRBV19 with TRBJ2-2, with D unclear. Germline-derived CDR1 and CDR2 are LNHDA and SQIVND (reference sequence). The CDR3 length is 13 residues. V was cut by 8 bases and J by 3 bases, with 10 bases left in between. The CDR3 region has the DNA TGTGCCAGTTCGACTGCTCACACCGGGGAGCTGTTTTTT. Its translation: CASSTAHTGELFF.

The gene calls are TRBV2 and TRBJ2-1; 9 positions agree with TRBD1. The junction had 16 bases not matched to a gene; V was cut back by 6 bases and J by 7 bases. Per germline, CDR1 SNHLY and CDR2 FYNNEI. The CDR3 is 17 amino acids. The chain's CDR3 is CASSDPPTGGTRNEQFF. The CDR3, as DNA: TGTGCCAGCAGCGATCCCCCCACAGGGGGCACAAGGAATGAGCAGTTCTTC.

This chain uses TRBV19 with TRBJ2-7; D is perhaps TRBD1 (6 bases). This CDR3 has 13 amino acids. V was trimmed by 6 bases and J by 1 base, leaving 10 bases between them. The V gene's germline CDR1 is LNHDA and CDR2 SQIVND (reference sequence). CDR3 sequence: CASRLTGSYEQYF. The DNA for the CDR3 is TGTGCCAGTAGGTTGACAGGTTCCTACGAGCAGTACTTC.

V and J are TRBV7-9 and TRBJ2-1, with 7 bases fitting TRBD1. Trimming removed 6 bases from V and 5 bases from J; junction bases left unmatched: 10. CDR1 and CDR2 from the germline V gene are SEHNR and FQNEAQ (reference sequence). This CDR3 region has 15 residues. In DNA, the CDR3 is TGTGCCAGCAGGACTAAAGGGACAGCTAACAATGAGCAGTTCTTC. It encodes CASRTKGTANNEQFF.

The rearrangement joins TRBV10-1 to TRBJ1-1; 8 positions match TRBD1. Germline-derived CDR1 and CDR2 are WNHNN and SYGVQD (reference sequence). The trim removed 1 base at V and 0 bases at J, leaving 4 bases unmatched. CDR3 length equals 16 residues. The CDR3 here is CASSEFGTGLNTEAFF. For the CDR3, the DNA is TGCGCCAGCAGTGAGTTCGGGACAGGACTGAACACTGAAGCTTTCTTT.

The genes are TRBV19 and TRBJ1-1; TRBD1 is a possible D gene (6 bases). Germline V gene data show CDR1 as LNHDA and CDR2 as SQIVND (reference sequence). V lost 5 bases to trimming and J lost 4 bases, with 11 bases between them. CDR3 size: 13 residues. CDR3 DNA sequence: TGTGCCAGTAGTTGGGGGCGATCCACTGAAGCTTTCTTT. Translating it yields CASSWGRSTEAFF.

The chain combines TRBV24-1 with TRBJ1-5, with 7 bases aligning to TRBD1. CDR1 and CDR2 from the germline V gene are KGHDR and SFDVKD. The CDR3 has 14 residues. Trimming removed 3 bases from V and 5 bases from J; junction bases left unmatched: 3. The CDR3 bases are TGTGCCACCAGTGATGGGGGGACAGATCAGCCCCAGCATTTT. As protein: CATSDGGTDQPQHF.

The chain employs TRBV5-1 and TRBJ1-2; the match to TRBD1 covers 7 bases. This CDR3 region has 12 residues. Germline CDR1 and CDR2: SGHRS and YFSETQ. V shed 3 bases, J shed 8 bases, and the junction held 4 bases outside the gene matches. The CDR3 DNA is TGCGCCAGCAGCTCCGACAGGGAAGGCTACACCTTC. It yields the protein CASSSDREGYTF.

The J gene is TRBJ1-1, the V gene TRBV5-1; 8 bases fit TRBD1. This CDR3 has 13 amino acids. The germline gives CDR1 SGHRS, CDR2 YFSETQ. The ends lost 2 bases at V and 8 bases at J; junction bases unmatched: 5. CDR3 bases: TGCGCCAGCAGCTTCCGCCGGGACAGGGAAGCTTTCTTT. Encoded protein: CASSFRRDREAFF.

The table lists this clone with a count of one. This chain joins TRBV29-1 and TRBJ1-1; TRBD1 agrees at 8 bases. This CDR3 has 11 amino acids. CDR1 and CDR2 from the germline V gene are SQVTM and ANQGSEA. The ends lost 6 bases at V and 11 bases at J; junction bases unmatched: 8. CDR3 coding DNA: TGCAGCGTCCATCCGGACAGGGAGGCTTTCTTT. It yields the protein CSVHPDREAFF.

The rearrangement links TRBV3-1 (or the pseudogene TRBV3-2) to TRBJ1-3; 7 positions agree with TRBD1. Germline loops: CDR1 LGHDT, CDR2 YNNKEL (reference sequence). This CDR3 is built from 16 residues. The V gene end was trimmed by 0 bases and the J gene end by 7 bases; junction bases not matched to a gene: 9. CDR3 in DNA: TGTGCCAGCAGCCAAGATCCGACAGGGCCATCGAACACCATATATTTT. This encodes CASSQDPTGPSNTIYF.

This clone was detected only a few times. The V gene is TRBV5-6, the J gene TRBJ1-2; D ambiguous. CDR1 SGHDT and CDR2 YYEEEE come from the germline V gene. The CDR3 is 15 amino acids. With 0 bases removed from V and 2 bases from J, the gap between germline ends came to 11 bases. This CDR3 reads CASSLAVGRNYGYTF. The CDR3 DNA reads TGTGCCAGCAGCTTGGCCGTCGGGAGGAACTATGGCTACACCTTC.

The chain joins TRBV6-6 to TRBJ1-5, with TRBD1 matching 7 bases. Losses at the gene ends were 5 bases for V and 0 bases for J; bases not matched to a gene: 16. Germline CDR1 is MNHNY and CDR2 is SVGAGI (reference sequence). The CDR3 has 19 amino acids. The CDR3 reads CASSQYRDRRTYSNQPQHF. Written as DNA, the CDR3 is TGTGCCAGCAGTCAGTACCGGGACAGAAGAACTTATAGCAATCAGCCCCAGCATTTT.

This rearrangement joins TRBV3-1 (or the pseudogene TRBV3-2) to TRBJ1-2; possible D gene TRBD1, 6 bases. V lost 1 base to trimming and J lost 6 bases, with 12 bases between them. CDR1 LGHDT and CDR2 YNNKEL come from the germline V gene (reference sequence). CDR3 length equals 14 residues. The CDR3 nucleotides read TGTGCCAGCAGCCAAGGGGCAGGGGTTAATGGCTACACCTTC. Amino acid sequence: CASSQGAGVNGYTF.

The chain uses TRBV2 and TRBJ2-2; TRBD2 matches 8 bases. The J segment lost 6 bases and the V segment lost 6 bases, leaving 9 bases of the junction unmatched. The CDR3 has 15 residues. Germline V lookup: CDR1 SNHLY, CDR2 FYNNEI. CDR3 sequence: CASRTTSGRSGELFF. The CDR3, as DNA: TGTGCCAGCAGAACCACTAGCGGCAGGTCCGGGGAGCTGTTTTTT.

The chain uses TRBV19 and TRBJ1-2, with D possibly being TRBD1 (5 bases). This CDR3 is built from 12 residues. Germline CDR1 LNHDA, CDR2 SQIVND (reference sequence). Trimming took 9 bases from V and 8 from J, leaving 16 bases between them. Here the CDR3 reads CASSREGYGYTF. The CDR3 region has the DNA TGTGCCAGCAGTCGGGAGGGGTACGGCTACACCTTC.

Points on this clone: This CDR3 is also generated by other DNA sequences in the sample. This chain uses TRBV9 with TRBJ2-7, with TRBD2 as a possible D gene (6 bases). Germline CDR1 and CDR2: SGDLS and YYNGEE. CDR3 length: 12 amino acids. With 4 bases removed from V and 4 bases from J, the gap between germline ends came to 9 bases. CDR3 amino acids: CASSPRGYEQYF. In nucleotides, the CDR3 is TGTGCCAGCAGCCCCCGGGGGTACGAGCAGTACTTC.

This clone was found once. The chain couples TRBV7-2 to TRBJ1-2, with D unresolved. The CDR3 covers 14 residues. Germline V gives CDR1 SGHTA, CDR2 FQGNSA. The V end lost 5 bases, the J end lost 2 bases, and 12 bases lay between the germline ends. The DNA for the CDR3 is TGTGCCAGCAGCGGTGCGGGCGTCAACTATGGCTACACCTTC. Translating gives CASSGAGVNYGYTF. The whole variable domain, remainder taken from reference TRBV7-2 and TRBJ1-2, is GAGVSQSPSNKVTEKGKDVELRCDPISGHTALYWYRQSLGQGLEFLIYFQGNSAPDKSGLPSDRFSAERTGGSVSTLTIQRTQQEDSAVYLCASSGAGVNYGYTFGSGTRLTVV.

This clone turned up a few times. The V and J genes are TRBV6-5 and TRBJ1-1; a weak D match, TRBD1 (5 bases). Looked up from germline, CDR1 is MNHEY and CDR2 is SVGAGI. The CDR3 is 16 residues long. V lost 0 bases and J lost 1, with 12 bases in between. CDR3 sequence: CASSYSNTGGNTEAFF. The DNA of the CDR3 is TGTGCCAGCAGTTACTCTAACACAGGCGGGAACACTGAAGCTTTCTTT.